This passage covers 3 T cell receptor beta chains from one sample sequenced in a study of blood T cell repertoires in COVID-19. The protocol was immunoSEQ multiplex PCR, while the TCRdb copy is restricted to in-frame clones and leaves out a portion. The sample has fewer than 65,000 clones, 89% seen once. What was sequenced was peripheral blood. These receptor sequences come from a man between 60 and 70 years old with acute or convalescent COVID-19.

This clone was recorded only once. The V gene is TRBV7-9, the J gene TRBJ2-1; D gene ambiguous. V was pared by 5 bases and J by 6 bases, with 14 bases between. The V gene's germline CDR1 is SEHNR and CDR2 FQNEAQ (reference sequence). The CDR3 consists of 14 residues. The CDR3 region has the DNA TGTGCCAGCAGCCATCGGTCGTCGGGCAATGAGCAGTTCTTC. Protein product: CASSHRSSGNEQFF.

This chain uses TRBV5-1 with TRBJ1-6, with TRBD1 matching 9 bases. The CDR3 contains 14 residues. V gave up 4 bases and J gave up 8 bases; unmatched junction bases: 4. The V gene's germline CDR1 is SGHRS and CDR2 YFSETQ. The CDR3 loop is CASSLQGADSPLHF. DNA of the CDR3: TGCGCCAGCAGCCTACAGGGGGCTGATTCACCCCTCCACTTT.

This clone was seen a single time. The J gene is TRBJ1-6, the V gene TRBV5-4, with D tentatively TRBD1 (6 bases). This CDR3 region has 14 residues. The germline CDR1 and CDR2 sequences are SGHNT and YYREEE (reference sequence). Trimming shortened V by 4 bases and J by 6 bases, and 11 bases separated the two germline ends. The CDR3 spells CASSTRDTNSPLHF. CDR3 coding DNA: TGTGCCAGCAGCACCCGGGACACTAATTCACCCCTCCACTTT.